One and the same sample provided the 4 T cell receptor beta chains below, sequenced in a study of cytomegalovirus exposure and HLA in healthy donors. 60 Vbeta and 13 Jbeta primers were used in PCR. Sequenced by immunoSEQ multiplex PCR; TCRdb stores in-frame clones only, minus some. The profile shows 150,000 or so clones, about 80% of them singletons. The material sequenced was PBMCs. The receptors were gathered from a man aged 30 to 45 in good health and CMV-seropositive.

This clone occurred a few times. The rearrangement joins TRBV7-9 to TRBJ2-5, with 10 bases identical to TRBD2. The V and J ends lost 0 bases and 2 bases, in that order; junction bases with no gene match: 0. The CDR3 has 15 residues. From germline, CDR1 is SEHNR and CDR2 FQNEAQ (reference sequence). CDR3 DNA: TGTGCCAGCAGCTTAGCACTAGCGGGACAAGAGACCCAGTACTTC. Amino acid sequence: CASSLALAGQETQYF.

The chain uses TRBV7-2 and TRBJ2-7; possibly TRBD1 for D (5 bases). Germline CDR1 and CDR2: SGHTA and FQGNSA. V gave up 2 bases and J gave up 3 bases, with 11 bases separating them. The CDR3 consists of 14 residues. CDR3 sequence: CASSLNRLGYEQYF. The DNA of the CDR3 is TGTGCCAGCAGCTTAAACAGGCTTGGCTACGAGCAGTACTTC.

Only a few counts were recorded for this clone. V is TRBV4-2 and J is TRBJ2-3, with 9 bases that match TRBD2. Trimming at V came to 3 bases and at J to 3 bases, leaving 13 bases not matched to a gene. This CDR3 region has 18 residues. CDR1 is LGHNA and CDR2 is YNFKEQ in the germline V gene. CDR3 in amino acids: CASSHQGGALAGTDTQYF. CDR3 bases: TGTGCCAGCAGCCATCAGGGAGGAGCCCTAGCGGGAACAGATACGCAGTATTTT.

V gene TRBV28 combines with J gene TRBJ2-5; TRBD1 matches at 9 bases. V was clipped by 4 bases and J by 5 bases; unmatched bases: 17. This CDR3 region has 18 residues. The V gene's germline CDR1 is MDHEN and CDR2 SYDVKM. The CDR3 DNA reads TGTGCCAGCAGTTGGGGACAGGGTGCATCAGGTGAAGAGGAGACCCAGTACTTC. Residues: CASSWGQGASGEEETQYF.